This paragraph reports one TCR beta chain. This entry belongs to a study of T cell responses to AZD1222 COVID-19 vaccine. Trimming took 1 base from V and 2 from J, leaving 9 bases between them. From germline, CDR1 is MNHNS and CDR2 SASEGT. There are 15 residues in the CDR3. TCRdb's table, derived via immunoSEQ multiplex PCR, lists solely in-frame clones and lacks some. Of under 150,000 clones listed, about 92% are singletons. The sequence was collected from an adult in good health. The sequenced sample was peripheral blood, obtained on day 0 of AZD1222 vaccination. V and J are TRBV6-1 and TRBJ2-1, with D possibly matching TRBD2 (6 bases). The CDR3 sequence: CASSEDTGAYNEQFF. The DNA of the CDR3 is TGTGCCAGCAGTGAAGACACGGGAGCCTACAATGAGCAGTTCTTC.